This T cell receptor (beta chain) was recovered during a study of beta chain features in type 1 diabetes. Study-wide points: High TCR expression in some cells could lead to their over-representation in cDNA sequencing. No resolution was reached here on whether HLA type influences TCRB rearrangement.

Germline loops: CDR1 SNHLY, CDR2 FYNNEI. Deletions cut 5 bases from V and 5 bases from J, with 14 bases between. This CDR3 has 14 residues. Concerning this clone itself: Its specificity is unknown.

All of the isolated RNA was reverse transcribed, so expressed TCRB transcripts were sequenced. This table comes from immunoSEQ multiplex PCR, and its TCRdb copy is limited to in-frame clones, with some not included. The sample has 680,000 or so clones; 15% are singletons. This receptor was identified in a man aged 18 to 30 in good health. Sequenced sample: naive CD4+ T cells from blood. The chain uses TRBV2 and TRBJ2-3; D is perhaps TRBD1 (6 bases). CDR3 in amino acids: CASSLRGQGDTQYF. Here the CDR3 DNA reads TGTGCCAGCAGTCTCAGGGGACAAGGAGATACGCAGTATTTT.